The 3 T cell receptor beta chains given below trace back to one sample, sequenced in a study of PD-1 blockade in classical Hodgkin lymphoma. Measured with immunoSEQ multiplex PCR; TCRdb has only the in-frame clones, and not every one. In the table there are 98,000 or so clones, about 89% of which are singletons. Each patient experienced a relapse that followed autologous stem cell transplantation, and brentuximab vedotin exposure varied. The specimen was peripheral blood mononuclear cells (PBMCs), collected before the second cycle of nivolumab. The receptors stem from a human donor with classical Hodgkin lymphoma.

The CDR3 loop is CASSYSQGERETQYF. The DNA of the CDR3 is TGTGCCAGCAGTTACTCTCAAGGGGAAAGGGAGACCCAGTACTTC. The V gene is TRBV6-5, the J gene TRBJ2-5; the D gene is possibly TRBD1 (5 bases). The CDR3 is 15 amino acids. Germline assignment: CDR1 MNHEY and CDR2 SVGAGI. V was cut by 0 bases and J by 5 bases, with 13 bases left in between.

The chain combines TRBV19 with TRBJ1-2; TRBD1 matches 7 bases. The V segment lost 4 bases and the J segment 2 bases; nucleotides outside the gene matches: 4. The CDR3 is 14 amino acids. Germline V gives CDR1 LNHDA, CDR2 SQIVND (reference sequence). In DNA, the CDR3 is TGTGCCAGTAGTAATAACAGGGGAAACTATGGCTACACCTTC. This translates into CASSNNRGNYGYTF.

With regard to this clone: Compared with germline, one end of the junction differs, possibly owing to a read error. V and J are TRBV4-1 and TRBJ2-7, with D uncertain. This CDR3 is built from 15 residues. The germline V gene encodes CDR1 MGHRA and CDR2 YSYEKL. CDR3 coding DNA: TGCGCCAGCAGCCACGGCCGGGCTTCCTCCCACGAGCAGTACTTC. As protein: CASSHGRASSHEQYF.